This TCR beta chain is from a study of molecular identifiers for immune sequencing clone quantification. Study in general: Naive CD8 cell RNA, from roughly 20,000 or 100,000 cells, was split five ways in replicates, with four sequenced.

This clonotype has more than one count but fewer than ten. Its matching antigen is unknown. The V gene's germline CDR1 is SGHAT and CDR2 FQNNGV. With 5 bases clipped from V and 5 bases from J, the junction kept 4 bases outside the gene matches. The CDR3 is 13 residues long. General study points: Clones carrying above 20 RNA copies accounted for over 97% of effector molecules, under 1% in naive cells.

From the PCR reads, TCRdb called clonotypes with MiXCR, one entry per CDR3 protein. The data contain 550,000 to 750,000 distinct CDR3 sequences, just under 20% of them seen just once; the ten biggest clones take up approximately 0.9%. This clonotype was sampled from a human donor in good health. Some libraries in this study had Jurkat cell RNA spiked in. The chain joins TRBV11-2 to TRBJ1-1; 8 bases map to TRBD1. Sequenced: naive CD8+ T cells from blood, with Jurkat cell RNA spiked in. Subset reported: FACS-sorted CD8+CD4-CCR7+CD45RA+ naive T cells. The CDR3, as DNA: TGTGCCAGCAGCGAGGACAGGGCGACTGAAGCTTTCTTT. This translates into CASSEDRATEAFF.